The source of this TCR beta chain is a study of OX40 agonist ivuxolimab in advanced cancers. Study context: The patients received agonistic anti-OX40 (CD134) antibody ivuxolimab. Prior checkpoint blockade (anti-PD-1, anti-PD-L1 or anti-CTLA-4) was permitted; over 30% had it.

Points on this clone: Different DNA sequences within this sample yield the same CDR3.

The data were produced by immunoSEQ multiplex PCR, yet TCRdb's version contains in-frame clones alone and is incomplete. The sample lists about 61,000 clones, around four fifths occurring once. This receptor was obtained from an adult with an advanced solid tumor such as melanoma, head and neck, liver or kidney cancer. Sequenced here: CD4+ or CD8+ T cells sorted from blood, sampled in a trial of the OX40 agonist ivuxolimab.

CDR3 residues: CASSLGSYNEQFF. CDR3 coding DNA: TGCGCCAGCAGCTTGGGATCCTACAATGAGCAGTTCTTC. The V gene is TRBV5-1, the J gene TRBJ2-1; D not certain. The V gene's germline CDR1 is SGHRS and CDR2 YFSETQ. The length of the CDR3 is 13 residues. The V gene lost 0 bases and the J gene lost 1 base, with 2 bases spanning the gap.